The entry below describes one T cell receptor (beta chain). What it recognizes is unknown. The record originates from a study of CD8+ T cells in alopecia areata. For the study at large: A regimen of oral tofacitinib, 5 to 10 mg twice daily, was given to treated patients. Percent affected scalp area, the SALT score, rated treated patients' severity.

Reverse transcribed after extraction, RNA yielded cDNA as the sequencing template. TCRdb's copy holds only in-frame clones and misses some; the assay was immunoSEQ multiplex PCR. Found here are roughly 250,000 clones, around three fifths of them singletons; the top ten hold 0.75% to 0.95%. The treatment is: oral pan-JAK inhibitor, 5-10 mg twice daily. Lesional scalp punch biopsies and peripheral blood were collected from alopecia areata patients. V lost 0 bases and J lost 4; bases outside the gene matches: 9. CDR1 and CDR2 (germline): LGHNA, YSLEER. The CDR3 runs to 16 residues. Study findings and constraints: Administration of tofacitinib significantly diminished scalp clonality and expanded CD8+ clones within the top 100.

The receptor comes from a human donor with alopecia areata. This specimen consisted of CD4+ T cells sorted from blood, obtained around week 54, from a patient treated with tofacitinib. The gene calls are TRBV4-3 and TRBJ2-7; TRBD2 matches 7 bases. This CDR3 reads CASSQDPGRRGYEQYF. The DNA for the CDR3 is TGCGCCAGCAGCCAAGATCCCGGGCGGCGGGGGTACGAGCAGTACTTC.